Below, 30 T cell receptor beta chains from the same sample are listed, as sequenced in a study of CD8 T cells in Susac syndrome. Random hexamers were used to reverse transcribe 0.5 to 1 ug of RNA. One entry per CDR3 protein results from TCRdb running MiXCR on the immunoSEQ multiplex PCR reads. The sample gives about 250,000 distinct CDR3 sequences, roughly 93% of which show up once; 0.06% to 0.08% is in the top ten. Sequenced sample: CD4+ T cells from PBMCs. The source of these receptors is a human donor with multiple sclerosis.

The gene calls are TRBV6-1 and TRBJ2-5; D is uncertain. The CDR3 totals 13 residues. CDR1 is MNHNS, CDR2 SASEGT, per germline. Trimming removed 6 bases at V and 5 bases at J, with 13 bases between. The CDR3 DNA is TGTGCCAGCAGGCAGACCCCGGCGGAGACCCAGTACTTC. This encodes CASRQTPAETQYF.

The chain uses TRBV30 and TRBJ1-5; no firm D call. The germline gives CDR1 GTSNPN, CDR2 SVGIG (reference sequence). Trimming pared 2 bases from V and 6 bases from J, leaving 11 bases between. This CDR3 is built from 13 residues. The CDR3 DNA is TGTGCCTGGAGTCCCCATCGGACTCAGCCCCAGCATTTT. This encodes CAWSPHRTQPQHF.

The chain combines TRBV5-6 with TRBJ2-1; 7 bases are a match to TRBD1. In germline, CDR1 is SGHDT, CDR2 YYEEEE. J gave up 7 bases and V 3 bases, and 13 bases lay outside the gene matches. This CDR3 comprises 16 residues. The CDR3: CASSSIILRTGNEQFF. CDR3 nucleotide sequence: TGTGCCAGCAGCTCCATTATTCTGCGGACAGGTAATGAGCAGTTCTTC.

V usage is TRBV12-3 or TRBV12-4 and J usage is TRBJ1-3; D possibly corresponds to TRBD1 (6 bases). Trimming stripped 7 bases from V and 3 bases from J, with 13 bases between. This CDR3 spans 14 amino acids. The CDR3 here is CASTQGKGGNTIYF. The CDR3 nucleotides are TGTGCCAGCACCCAGGGGAAGGGTGGAAACACCATATATTTT.

CDR3: CASSLDSSNYGYTF. For the CDR3, the DNA is TGTGCCAGCAGTTTAGACAGCAGTAACTATGGCTACACCTTC. V usage is TRBV12-3 or TRBV12-4 and J usage is TRBJ1-2; D unclear. V lost 1 base and J 1 base, leaving 7 bases between the germline ends. The CDR3 contains 14 residues.

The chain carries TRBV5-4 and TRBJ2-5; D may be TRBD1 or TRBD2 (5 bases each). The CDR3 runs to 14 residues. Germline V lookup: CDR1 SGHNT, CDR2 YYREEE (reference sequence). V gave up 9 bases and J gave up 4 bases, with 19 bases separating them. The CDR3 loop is CATYLVGVGETQYF. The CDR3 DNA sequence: TGTGCCACTTACCTAGTGGGGGTGGGAGAGACCCAGTACTTC.

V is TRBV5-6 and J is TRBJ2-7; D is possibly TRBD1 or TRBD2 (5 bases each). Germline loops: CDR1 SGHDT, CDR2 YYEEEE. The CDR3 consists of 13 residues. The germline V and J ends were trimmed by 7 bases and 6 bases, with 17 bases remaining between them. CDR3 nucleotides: TGTGCCAGCCGCCCGGGGACGGCAAGCGAGCAGTACTTC. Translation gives CASRPGTASEQYF.

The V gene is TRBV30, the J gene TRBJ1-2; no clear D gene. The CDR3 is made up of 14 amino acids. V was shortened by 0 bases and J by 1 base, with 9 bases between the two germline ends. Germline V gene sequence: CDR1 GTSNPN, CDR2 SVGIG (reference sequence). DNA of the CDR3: TGTGCCTGGAGTGTCCCCGGGATTAACTATGGCTACACCTTC. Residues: CAWSVPGINYGYTF.

CDR3 sequence: CASSVRGSTEAFF. CDR3 bases: TGCGCCAGCAGCGTCCGGGGTAGCACTGAAGCTTTCTTT. The rearrangement links TRBV5-1 to TRBJ1-1; no reliable D call. The V end lost 4 bases, the J end lost 4 bases, and 11 bases lay between the germline ends. Germline loops: CDR1 SGHRS, CDR2 YFSETQ. CDR3 size: 13 residues.

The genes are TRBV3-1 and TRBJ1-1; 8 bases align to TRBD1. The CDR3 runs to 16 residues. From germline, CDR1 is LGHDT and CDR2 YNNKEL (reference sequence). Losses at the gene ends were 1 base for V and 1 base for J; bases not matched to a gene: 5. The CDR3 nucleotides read TGTGCCAGCAGCCAAGGGGCAGGGGGCGCGAACACTGAAGCTTTCTTT. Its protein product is CASSQGAGGANTEAFF. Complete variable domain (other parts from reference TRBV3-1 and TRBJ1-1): DTAVSQTPKYLVTQMGNDKSIKCEQNLGHDTMYWYKQDSKKFLKIMFSYNNKELIINETVPNRFSPKSPDKAHLNLHINSLELGDSAVYFCASSQGAGGANTEAFFGQGTRLTVV.

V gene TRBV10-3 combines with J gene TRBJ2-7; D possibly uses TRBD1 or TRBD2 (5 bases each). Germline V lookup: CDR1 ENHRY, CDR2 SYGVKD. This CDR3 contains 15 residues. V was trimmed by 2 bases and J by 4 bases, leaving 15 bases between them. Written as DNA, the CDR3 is TGTGCCATCAGTGAGGAGGGGACCCCCTTATACGAGCAGTACGTC. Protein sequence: CAISEEGTPLYEQYV.

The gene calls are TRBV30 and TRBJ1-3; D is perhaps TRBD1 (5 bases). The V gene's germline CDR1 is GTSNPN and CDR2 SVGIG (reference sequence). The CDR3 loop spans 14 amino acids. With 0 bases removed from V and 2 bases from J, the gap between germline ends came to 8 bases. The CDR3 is CAWSVRGAGNTIYF. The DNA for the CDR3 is TGTGCCTGGAGTGTACGGGGGGCTGGAAACACCATATATTTT.

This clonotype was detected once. In nucleotides, the CDR3 is TGTGCCACCAGTGCCGAGGGGACCGGGGAGCTGTTTTTT. This gives the protein CATSAEGTGELFF. The chain recombines TRBV24-1 with TRBJ2-2; tentatively, D is TRBD1 or TRBD2 (5 bases each). Germline loops: CDR1 KGHDR, CDR2 SFDVKD. V lost 5 bases to trimming and J lost 5 bases, with 8 bases between them. The CDR3 runs 13 residues.

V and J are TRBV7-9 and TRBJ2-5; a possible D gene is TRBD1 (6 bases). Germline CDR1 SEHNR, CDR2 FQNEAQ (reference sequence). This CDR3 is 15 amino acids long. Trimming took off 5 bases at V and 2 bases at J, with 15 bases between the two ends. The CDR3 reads CASSLDRLPQETQYF. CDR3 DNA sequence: TGTGCCAGCAGCCTAGACAGGTTACCGCAAGAGACCCAGTACTTC.

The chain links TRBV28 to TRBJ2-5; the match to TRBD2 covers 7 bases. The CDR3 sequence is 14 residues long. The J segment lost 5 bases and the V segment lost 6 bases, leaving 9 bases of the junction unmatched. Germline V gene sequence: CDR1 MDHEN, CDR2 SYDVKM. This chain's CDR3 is CASSHGGRWETQYF. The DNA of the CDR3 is TGTGCCAGCAGCCACGGGGGGAGGTGGGAGACCCAGTACTTC.

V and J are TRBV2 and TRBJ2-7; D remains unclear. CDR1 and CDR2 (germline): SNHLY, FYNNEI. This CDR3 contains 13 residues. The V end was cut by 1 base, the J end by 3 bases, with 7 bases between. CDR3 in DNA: TGTGCCAGCAGTGAAGGGTTGGGCTACGAGCAGTACGTC. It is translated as CASSEGLGYEQYV.

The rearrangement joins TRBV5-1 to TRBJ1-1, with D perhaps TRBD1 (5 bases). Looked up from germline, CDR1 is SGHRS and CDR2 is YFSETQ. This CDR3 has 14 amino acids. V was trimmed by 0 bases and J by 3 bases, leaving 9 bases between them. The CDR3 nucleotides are TGCGCCAGCAGCTTGGCCCCGGGGCACACTGAAGCTTTCTTT. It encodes CASSLAPGHTEAFF.

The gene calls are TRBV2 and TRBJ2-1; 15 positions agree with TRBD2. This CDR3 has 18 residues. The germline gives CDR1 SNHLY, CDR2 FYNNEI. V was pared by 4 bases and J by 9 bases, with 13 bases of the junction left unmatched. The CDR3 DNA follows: TGTGCCAGCAGTGCCACCGAGCACGGACTAGCGGGAGGGGTTGAGCAGTTCTTC. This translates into CASSATEHGLAGGVEQFF.

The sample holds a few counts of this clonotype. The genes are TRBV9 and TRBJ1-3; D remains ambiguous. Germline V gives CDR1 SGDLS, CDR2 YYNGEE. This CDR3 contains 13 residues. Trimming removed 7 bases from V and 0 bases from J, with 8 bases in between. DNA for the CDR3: TGTGCCAGCTCTCGCGACTCTGGAAACACCATATATTTT. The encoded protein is CASSRDSGNTIYF. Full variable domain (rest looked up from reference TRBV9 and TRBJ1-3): DSGVTQTPKHLITATGQRVTLRCSPRSGDLSVYWYQQSLDQGLQFLIQYYNGEERAKGNILERFSAQQFPDLHSELNLSSLELGDSALYFCASSRDSGNTIYFGEGSWLTVV.

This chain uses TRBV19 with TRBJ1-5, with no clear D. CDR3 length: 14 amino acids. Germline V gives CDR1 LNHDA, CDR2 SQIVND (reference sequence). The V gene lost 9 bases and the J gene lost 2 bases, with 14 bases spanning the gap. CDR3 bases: TGTGCCAGCGCGAACATTCAGGGCAATCAGCCCCAGCATTTT. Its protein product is CASANIQGNQPQHF.

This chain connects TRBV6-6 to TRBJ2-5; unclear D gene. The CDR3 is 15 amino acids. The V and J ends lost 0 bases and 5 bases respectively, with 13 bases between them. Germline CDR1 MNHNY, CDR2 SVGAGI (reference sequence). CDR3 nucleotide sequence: TGTGCCAGCAGTTACTCGACGCTGGCTCGCGAGACCCAGTACTTC. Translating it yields CASSYSTLARETQYF.

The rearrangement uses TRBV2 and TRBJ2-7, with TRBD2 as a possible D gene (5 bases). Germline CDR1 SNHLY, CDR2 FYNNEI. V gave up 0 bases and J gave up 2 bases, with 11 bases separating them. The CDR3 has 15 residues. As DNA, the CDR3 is TGTGCCAGCAGTGAAGCGCGGGTGGCAGCCTACGAGCAGTACTTC. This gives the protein CASSEARVAAYEQYF. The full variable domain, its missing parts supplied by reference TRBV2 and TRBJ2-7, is EPEVTQTPSHQVTQMGQEVILRCVPISNHLYFYWYRQILGQKVEFLVSFYNNEISEKSEIFDDQFSVERPDGSNFTLKIRSTKLEDSAMYFCASSEARVAAYEQYFGPGTRLTVT.

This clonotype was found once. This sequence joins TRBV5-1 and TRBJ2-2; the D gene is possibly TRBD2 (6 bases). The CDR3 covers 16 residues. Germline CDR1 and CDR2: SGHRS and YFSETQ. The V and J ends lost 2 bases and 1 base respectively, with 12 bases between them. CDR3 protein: CASSFSLAGNTGELFF. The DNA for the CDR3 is TGCGCCAGCAGCTTCTCACTAGCCGGGAACACCGGGGAGCTGTTTTTT.

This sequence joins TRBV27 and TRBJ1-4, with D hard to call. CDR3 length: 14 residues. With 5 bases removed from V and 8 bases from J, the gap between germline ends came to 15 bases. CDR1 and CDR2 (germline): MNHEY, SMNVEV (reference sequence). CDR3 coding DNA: TGTGCCAGCAGTCCGTTGGCGGGGTGGGAAAAACTGTTTTTT. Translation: CASSPLAGWEKLFF.

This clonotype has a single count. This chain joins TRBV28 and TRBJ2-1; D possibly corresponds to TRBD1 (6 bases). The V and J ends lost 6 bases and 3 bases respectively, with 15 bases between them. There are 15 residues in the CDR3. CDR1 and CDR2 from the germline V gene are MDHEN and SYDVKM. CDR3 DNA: TGTGCCAGCAGAAAAGACAGGAAGAACTACAATGAGCAGTTCTTC. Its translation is CASRKDRKNYNEQFF.

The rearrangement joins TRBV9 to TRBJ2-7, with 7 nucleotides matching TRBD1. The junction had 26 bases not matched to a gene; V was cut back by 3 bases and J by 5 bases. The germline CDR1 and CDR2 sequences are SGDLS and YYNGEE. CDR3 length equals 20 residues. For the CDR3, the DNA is TGTGCCAGCAGCGCCGACTTCTTATCGTCGGGATTGACAGGGTACCACGAGCAGTACTTC. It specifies CASSADFLSSGLTGYHEQYF. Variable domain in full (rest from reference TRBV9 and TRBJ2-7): DSGVTQTPKHLITATGQRVTLRCSPRSGDLSVYWYQQSLDQGLQFLIQYYNGEERAKGNILERFSAQQFPDLHSELNLSSLELGDSALYFCASSADFLSSGLTGYHEQYFGPGTRLTVT.

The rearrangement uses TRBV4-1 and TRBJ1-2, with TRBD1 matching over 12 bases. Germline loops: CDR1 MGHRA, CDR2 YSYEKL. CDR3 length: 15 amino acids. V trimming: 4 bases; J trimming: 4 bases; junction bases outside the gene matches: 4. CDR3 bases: TGCGCCAGCAGCCGGGGACAGGGGGCCTTCTATGGCTACACCTTC. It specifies CASSRGQGAFYGYTF.

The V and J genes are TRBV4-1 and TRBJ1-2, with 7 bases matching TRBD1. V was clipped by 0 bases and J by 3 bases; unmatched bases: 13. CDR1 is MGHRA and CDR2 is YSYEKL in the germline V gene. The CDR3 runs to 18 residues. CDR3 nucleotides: TGCGCCAGCAGCCAAGATCTGTTCGGGACAGCCAATTACTATGGCTACACCTTC. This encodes CASSQDLFGTANYYGYTF.

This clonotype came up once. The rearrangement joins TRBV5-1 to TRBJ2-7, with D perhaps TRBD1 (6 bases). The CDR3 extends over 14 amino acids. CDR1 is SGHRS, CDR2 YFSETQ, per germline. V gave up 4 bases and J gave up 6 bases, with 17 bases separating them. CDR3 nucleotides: TGCGCCAGCAGCGAGGGGTGGGGGCGTTCCGAGCAGTACGTC. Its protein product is CASSEGWGRSEQYV.

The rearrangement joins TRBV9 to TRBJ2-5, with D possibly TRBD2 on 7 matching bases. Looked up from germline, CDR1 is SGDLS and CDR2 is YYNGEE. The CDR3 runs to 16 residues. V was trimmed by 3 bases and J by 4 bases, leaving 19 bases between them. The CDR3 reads CASSDYTGGGGETQYF. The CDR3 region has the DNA TGTGCCAGCAGCGACTATACCGGGGGAGGGGGAGAGACCCAGTACTTC.